The entry below gives a single T cell receptor beta chain sequence along with its context. The germline V gene has CDR1 MGHRA and CDR2 YSYEKL. This CDR3 is 14 amino acids long. Trimming pared 1 base from V and 10 bases from J, leaving 16 bases between. These data come from a study of blood T cell repertoires in COVID-19. Study information: The United States, Italy and Spain provided the acute and convalescent COVID-19 samples.

The table came from immunoSEQ multiplex PCR; TCRdb's copy has only in-frame clones and leaves some out. The sample lists 150,000 to 200,000 clones; roughly 85% were seen once. This clonotype originated in a man aged 55 to 70 with active or convalescent COVID-19. The J gene is TRBJ1-1, the V gene TRBV4-1; D gene ambiguous. The sample taken for sequencing was peripheral blood. DNA of the CDR3: TGCGCCAGCAGCCAAGGGCCTTCCCGAGGTAGAGCTTTCTTT. This encodes CASSQGPSRGRAFF.